This T cell receptor beta chain derives from a study of lung T cells in sarcoidosis with Löfgren's syndrome. The table lists this clonotype with many counts. What it binds is unknown. Points from the study as a whole: Versus controls, Löfgren's syndrome patients reportedly showed TRAV12-1 and TRBV2 as most expanded.

V shed 7 bases and J shed 6 bases, with 15 bases lying between them. The CDR3 consists of 14 residues. Germline CDR1 is SNHLY and CDR2 is FYNNEI. TCRdb ran MiXCR on the reads and lists one entry per CDR3 protein. The table includes roughly 63,000 distinct CDR3 sequences, about 20% detected once. The origin of this receptor is a human donor with sarcoidosis (Löfgren's syndrome or another form), or a control subject (not recorded which). The rearrangement uses TRBV2 and TRBJ2-2; perhaps TRBD1 as D (5 bases). Sample: CD4+ T cells from PBMCs. CDR3 bases: TGTGCCAGCATTATGGACAAACCGGCCGGGGAGCTGTTTTTT. This translates into CASIMDKPAGELFF.